This TCR beta chain emerged from a study of shared clonotypes between healthy human individuals. This clone was counted a single time. Germline CDR1 reads SNHLY; CDR2 reads FYNNEI. This CDR3 spans 13 amino acids. J was trimmed by 4 bases and V by 8 bases; bases with no gene match: 5. The naive CD8 fraction comprised CD45RO-negative cells positively selected for CCR7 and excluded terminally differentiated effector memory CD45RA+ cells. The table came from immunoSEQ multiplex PCR; TCRdb's copy has only in-frame clones and leaves some out. Here the sample spans some 2 million clones, less than 95% being singletons.

The source is a man between 18 and 35 years old in good health. J is TRBJ2-3 and V is TRBV2, with 8 nucleotides matching TRBD1. Sequencing was carried out using naive CD8+ T cells sorted from blood. The CDR3 DNA follows: TGTGCCAGCGGGGGACAGGTCCCAGATACGCAGTATTTT. This translates into CASGGQVPDTQYF.